This record looks at one T cell receptor beta chain sequence and its context. This clonotype occurred a few times. It lacks a known antigen. There are no base qualities to consult, and no much larger clone falls within one base. The data are from a study of human T cells and chemical hapten exposure (dated by TCRdb to the early 2020s). Context from the whole study: For sensitization, 2% DPC in acetone was applied to a 2 cm by 2 cm area of upper inner arm skin. Throughout the approximately 25-week study period, patients were also given weekly therapeutic DPC doses on the scalp. Libraries were pooled for sequencing, and per-sample TCR yields varied mainly because of small differences in library volumes within the pool. Blood for TCR sequencing was provided by twenty-nine alopecia patients at one to four time points (pre-sensitization, 2, 6 and 24 weeks). The patient cohort, mostly female, included alopecia areata with under or over 50% scalp involvement, alopecia totalis and alopecia universalis. Patient blood was sampled pre-sensitization (week 0) and at 2, 6 and about 24 weeks after DPC sensitization. The study tracked peripheral blood TCR repertoire changes in vivo during primary and secondary sensitization to the hapten diphenylcyclopropenone (DPC) in alopecia patients. Patch testing was performed on the upper back with Finn chambers containing 0.01% DPC, and the patch tests were scored after 6 days according to International Contact Dermatitis Research Group standards. What the study reported, not specific to this receptor: Patch test score was positively correlated with the number of PT1 expanded TCRs, with significance at thresholds 8, 16 and 32 but not at 4. Repeated subsampling changed both the strength of the expansion versus patch-test correlation and the threshold at which that correlation became significant. Compared with pre-sensitization or healthy control sets, expanded TCRs formed significantly more large CDR3 similarity clusters, which is consistent with antigen-driven responses. DPC sensitization did not change the number of TCRs with a frequency above 1 in 1000, and there was no evidence of changes in global repertoire structure. Because all patients had alopecia, a presumed autoimmune disease, the immune response of the patients might differ from that of healthy individuals.

V sheds 3 bases and J sheds 8 bases, leaving 26 bases between their ends. Sequences KGHSH (CDR1) and LQKENI (CDR2) are obtained from the germline V gene. The CDR3, from cysteine to phenylalanine, totals 18 residues. CDR3 DNA is the only sequence kept; it has 54 bases, read in frame from the first base. The time point label for this specimen denotes: patch test 1, 2 weeks after DPC sensitization. The treatment or condition label here, explained by the study, means: therapeutic diphenylcyclopropenone sensitization with weekly scalp DPC. At each patch-test visit, blood was drawn before the patch test was applied. Eligible patients were aged 18 to 70, diagnosed with alopecia, deemed suitable for DPC therapy, and excluded if pregnant. Unfractionated whole blood was collected in Tempus Blood RNA tubes, and total RNA was extracted from that blood. The library relied on RACE. The instrument was a NextSeq 500. Library preparation attached unique molecular identifiers to individual cDNA molecules for quantitative, reproducible TCR counting. From each blood RNA sample, both TCR alpha and TCR beta chains were sequenced. On the study's bioinformatics: Samples had a median of around 92,000 TCRs, with a range from roughly 23,224 to 700,000. V, J and CDR3 annotation of the TCR reads was performed with the Decombinator software suite. To make PS versus PT1 abundance plots, every sample was subsampled to the same number of TCRs (28,000). TCRs were defined as expanded if absent before sensitization and observed at least eight times at the 2-week time point. The public reads were run again by TCRdb, first through fastp at Q25 and then through MiXCR, and only productive beta chains were kept. CDR3 protein sequences are deduplicated, and each keeps its most common genes and DNA. These V and J calls derive from TCRdb rather than the authors' analysis. The sample has around 71,000 distinct CDR3 sequences on record, 9.8% of them singletons. The top ten clones comprise 3% to 4% of the sample.

The sequences come from whole blood, collected in connection with sensitization to the hapten diphenylcyclopropenone (DPC). The sequence is built from TRBV18 and TRBJ2-1; 6 matching bases give a weak D call of TRBD2. This clonotype was obtained from a woman in her thirties or forties with alopecia areata. Some clones in this sample may be carry-over from other donors' samples. The DNA sequence follows: TGTGCCAGCTCACCCGGAGGGTGGCGGGACCCAGCGGAAGATGAGCAGTTCTTC. Its product reads: CASSPGGWRDPAEDEQFF. The entire variable domain, with the stretches around the CDR3 drawn from the reference TRBV18 and TRBJ2-1 proteins, is NAGVMQNPRHLVRRRGQEARLRCSPMKGHSHVYWYRQLPEEGLKFMVYLQKENIIDESGMPKERFSAEFPKEGPSILRIQQVVRGDSAAYFCASSPGGWRDPAEDEQFFGPGTRLTVL.